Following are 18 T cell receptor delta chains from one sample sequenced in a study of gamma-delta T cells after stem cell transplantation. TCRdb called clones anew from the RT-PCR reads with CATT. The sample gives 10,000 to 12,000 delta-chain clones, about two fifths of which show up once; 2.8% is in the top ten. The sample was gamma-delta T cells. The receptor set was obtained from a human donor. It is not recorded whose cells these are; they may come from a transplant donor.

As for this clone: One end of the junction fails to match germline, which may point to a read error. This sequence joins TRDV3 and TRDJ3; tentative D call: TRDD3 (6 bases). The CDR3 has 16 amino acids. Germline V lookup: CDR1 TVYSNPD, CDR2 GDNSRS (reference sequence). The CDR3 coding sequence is TGTGCCTTCTTGTTGATACGCTCCTGGGCCACCCGACAGATGTTTTTC. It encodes CAFLLIRSWATRQMFF.

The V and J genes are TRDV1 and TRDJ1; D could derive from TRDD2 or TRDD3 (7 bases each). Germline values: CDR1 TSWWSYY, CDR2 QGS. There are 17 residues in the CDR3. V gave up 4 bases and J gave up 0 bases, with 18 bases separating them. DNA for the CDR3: TGTGCTCTTGGGGGGATTTCCTACGGGGGATACACCGATAAACTCATCTTT. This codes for CALGGISYGGYTDKLIF.

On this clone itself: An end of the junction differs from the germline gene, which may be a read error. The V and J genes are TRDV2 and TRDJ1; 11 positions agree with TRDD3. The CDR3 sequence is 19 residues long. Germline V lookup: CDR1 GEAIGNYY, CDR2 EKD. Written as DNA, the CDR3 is TGTGCCTGTGACCCCCTCGTACTGGGGGATAGCCTGGACACCGATAACCTCATCTTT. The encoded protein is CACDPLVLGDSLDTDNLIF.

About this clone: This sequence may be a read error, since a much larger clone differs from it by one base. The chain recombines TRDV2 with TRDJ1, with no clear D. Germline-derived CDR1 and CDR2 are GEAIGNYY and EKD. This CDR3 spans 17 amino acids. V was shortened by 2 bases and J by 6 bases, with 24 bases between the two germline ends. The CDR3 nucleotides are TGTGCCTGTGACAACGGAGTACTATGGATTATATTCTATAAACTCATCTTT. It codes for CACDNGVLWIIFYKLIF.

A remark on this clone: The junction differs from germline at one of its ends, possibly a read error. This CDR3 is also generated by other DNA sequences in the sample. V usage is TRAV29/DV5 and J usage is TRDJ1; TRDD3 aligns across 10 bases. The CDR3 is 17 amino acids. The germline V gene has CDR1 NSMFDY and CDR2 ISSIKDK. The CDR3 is CAATYLRGIRYTDKLIF. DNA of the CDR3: TGTGCTGCAACATATCTACGGGGGATACGTTACACCGATAAACTCATCTTT.

CDR3 loop: CALGEGGYLRYTDKLIF. The DNA of the CDR3 is TGTGCTCTTGGGGAAGGGGGATACCTTCGATACACCGATAAACTCATCTTT. This sequence joins TRDV1 and TRDJ1; TRDD3 agrees at 9 bases. This CDR3 comprises 17 residues. Germline assignment: CDR1 TSWWSYY and CDR2 QGS. J lost 0 bases, V lost 2 bases, and 7 bases had no gene match.

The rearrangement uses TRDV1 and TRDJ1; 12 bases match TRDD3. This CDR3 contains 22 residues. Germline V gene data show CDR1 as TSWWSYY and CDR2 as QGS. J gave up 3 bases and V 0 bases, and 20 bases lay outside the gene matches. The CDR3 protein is CALGELGAFLEYWGILPDKLIF. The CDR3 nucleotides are TGTGCTCTTGGGGAACTGGGGGCCTTCCTAGAGTACTGGGGGATACTCCCCGATAAACTCATCTTT.

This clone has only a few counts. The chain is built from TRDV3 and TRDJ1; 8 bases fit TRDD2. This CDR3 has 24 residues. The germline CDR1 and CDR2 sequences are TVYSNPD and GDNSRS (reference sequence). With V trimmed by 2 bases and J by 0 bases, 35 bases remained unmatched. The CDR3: CAFGVASYGSRRGTSPSDTDKLIF. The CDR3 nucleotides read TGTGCCTTTGGCGTGGCTTCCTACGGGTCCCGTAGAGGGACTAGCCCCTCTGACACCGATAAACTCATCTTT. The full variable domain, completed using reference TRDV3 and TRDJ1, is CDKVTQSSPDQTVASGSEVVLLCTYDTVYSNPDLFWYRIRPDYSFQFVFYGDNSRSEGADFTQGRFSVKHILTQKAFHLVISPVRTEDSATYYCAFGVASYGSRRGTSPSDTDKLIFGKGTRVTVEP.

The CDR3 nucleotides read TGTGCTCTTGGGGAACTACCCTCCTGGTACTGGGGACCTACCGATAAACTCATCTTT. Translation gives CALGELPSWYWGPTDKLIF. The chain employs TRDV1 and TRDJ1, with 7 bases that match TRDD3. Per germline, CDR1 TSWWSYY and CDR2 QGS. The CDR3 runs to 19 residues. V trimming: 0 bases; J trimming: 2 bases; junction bases outside the gene matches: 15.

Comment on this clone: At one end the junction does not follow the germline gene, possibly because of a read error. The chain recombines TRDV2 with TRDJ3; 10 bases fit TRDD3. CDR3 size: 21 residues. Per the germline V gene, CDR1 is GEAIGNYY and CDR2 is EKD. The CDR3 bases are TGTGCCTGTGACACCGTACTGGGGGATCTCCTTATCTCCTGTGACACCCGACAGATGTTTTTC. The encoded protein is CACDTVLGDLLISCDTRQMFF.

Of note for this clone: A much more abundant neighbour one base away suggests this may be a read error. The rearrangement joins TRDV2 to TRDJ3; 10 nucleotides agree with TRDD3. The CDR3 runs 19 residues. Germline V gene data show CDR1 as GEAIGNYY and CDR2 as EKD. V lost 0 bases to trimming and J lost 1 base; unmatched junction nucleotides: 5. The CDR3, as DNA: TGTGCCTGTGACACCGGGGGATACGCAGTATCCTGGGACACCCGACAGATGTTTTTC. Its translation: CACDTGGYAVSWDTRQMFF.

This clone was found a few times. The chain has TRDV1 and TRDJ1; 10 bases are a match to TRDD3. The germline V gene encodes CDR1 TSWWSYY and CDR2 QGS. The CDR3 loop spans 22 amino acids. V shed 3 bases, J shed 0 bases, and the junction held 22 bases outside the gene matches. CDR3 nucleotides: TGTGCTCTTGGGGACGCGGGATACCTTCCTTCTTACTGGGGGATGGACACCGATAAACTCATCTTT. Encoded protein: CALGDAGYLPSYWGMDTDKLIF.

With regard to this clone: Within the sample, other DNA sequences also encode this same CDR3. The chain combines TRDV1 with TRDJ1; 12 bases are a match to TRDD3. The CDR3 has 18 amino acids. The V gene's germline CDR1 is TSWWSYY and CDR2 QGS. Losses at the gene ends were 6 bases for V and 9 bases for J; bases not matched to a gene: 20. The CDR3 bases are TGTGCTCTTGGTCGGCGTCTTGCTGGGGGATACGCGGACCAGGAACTCATCTTT. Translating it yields CALGRRLAGGYADQELIF.

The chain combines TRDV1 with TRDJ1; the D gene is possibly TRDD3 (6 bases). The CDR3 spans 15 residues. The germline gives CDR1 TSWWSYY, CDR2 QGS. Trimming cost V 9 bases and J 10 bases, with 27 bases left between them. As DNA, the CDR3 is TGTGCTCTCGCCGAGGGGGAGGTGGAGGATACAGGACTCATCTTT. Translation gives CALAEGEVEDTGLIF.

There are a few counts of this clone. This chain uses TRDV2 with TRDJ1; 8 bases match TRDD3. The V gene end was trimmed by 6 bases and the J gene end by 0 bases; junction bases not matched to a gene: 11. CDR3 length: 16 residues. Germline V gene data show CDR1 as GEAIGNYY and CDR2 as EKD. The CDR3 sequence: CACKATGGYYTDKLIF. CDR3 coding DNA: TGTGCCTGTAAGGCCACTGGGGGCTATTACACCGATAAACTCATCTTT.

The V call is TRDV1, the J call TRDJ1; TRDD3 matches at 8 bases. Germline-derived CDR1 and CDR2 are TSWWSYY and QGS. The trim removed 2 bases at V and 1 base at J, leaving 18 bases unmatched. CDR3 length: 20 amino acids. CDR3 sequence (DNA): TGTGCTCTTGGGGAAGCTCGGCCCGTCTCCGGGGGATATTGCACCGATAAACTCATCTTT. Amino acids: CALGEARPVSGGYCTDKLIF.

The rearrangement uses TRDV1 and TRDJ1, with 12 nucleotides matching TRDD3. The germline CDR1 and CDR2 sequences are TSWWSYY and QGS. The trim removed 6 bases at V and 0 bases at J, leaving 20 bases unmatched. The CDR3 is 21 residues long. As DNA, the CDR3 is TGTGCTCTTGGTCCCATCTCCCGTAACTGGGGGATACCTCCGTACACCGATAAACTCATCTTT. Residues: CALGPISRNWGIPPYTDKLIF.

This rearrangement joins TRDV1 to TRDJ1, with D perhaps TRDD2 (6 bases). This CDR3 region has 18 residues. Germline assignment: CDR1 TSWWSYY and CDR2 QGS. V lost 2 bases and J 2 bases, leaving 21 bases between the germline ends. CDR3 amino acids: CALGESYPYRFGTDKLIF. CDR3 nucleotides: TGTGCTCTTGGGGAATCCTACCCCTACCGCTTTGGGACCGATAAACTCATCTTT.